These T cell receptor beta chains were read from a single sample in a study of CD8 T cells in Susac syndrome. In TCRdb, the immunoSEQ multiplex PCR reads were re-called with MiXCR into one record per CDR3 protein. The data contain about 71,000 distinct CDR3 sequences, around 96% of them singletons. The sequencing sample was made of CD4+ T cells from PBMCs. The receptors were gathered from a human donor with multiple sclerosis. The CDR3 runs from the conserved cysteine through the conserved F or W. D genes are given only for firm matches. Clone size appears in some rows only: once, few, many, or a class for an expanded clone.

cdr3_length,j_call,d_call,clone_size,v_call,cdr3_aa,cdr3_nt
13,TRBJ2-5,.,.,TRBV20-1,CSAGGAIQETQYF,TGCAGTGCTGGCGGGGCGATACAAGAGACCCAGTACTTC
15,TRBJ2-7,TRBD1,.,TRBV7-8,CASSSYRDRGYEQYF,TGTGCCAGCAGCTCTTACCGGGACAGGGGGTACGAGCAGTACTTC
14,TRBJ1-2,.,.,TRBV30,CAWSQDTTNYGYTF,TGTGCCTGGAGTCAGGACACCACTAACTATGGCTACACCTTC
11,TRBJ2-7,.,.,TRBV7-2,CASSSRNEQYF,TGTGCCAGCAGCTCTCGGAACGAGCAGTACTTC
16,TRBJ2-5,TRBD1,.,TRBV7-9,CASSRQDRTGEETQYF,TGTGCCAGCAGCAGACAAGACCGGACAGGGGAGGAGACCCAGTACTTC
12,TRBJ2-7,.,.,TRBV6-5,CASSRGDYEQYF,TGTGCCAGCAGTAGAGGGGACTACGAGCAGTACTTC
16,TRBJ2-7,TRBD2,.,TRBV29-1,CSVEVFKLAGTYEQYF,TGCAGCGTTGAAGTTTTCAAGCTAGCGGGGACGTACGAGCAGTACTTC
16,TRBJ1-4,.,.,TRBV2,CASARDRGPTNEKLFF,TGTGCCAGCGCCAGGGATCGGGGGCCGACTAATGAAAAACTGTTTTTT
15,TRBJ2-3,TRBD2,.,TRBV28,CASSFLAGGTDTQYF,TGTGCCAGCAGTTTCCTAGCGGGTGGGACAGATACGCAGTATTTT
15,TRBJ1-2,TRBD1,.,TRBV29-1,CSVAQGATSNYGYTF,TGCAGCGTTGCACAGGGGGCAACTTCTAACTATGGCTACACCTTC
13,TRBJ2-1,.,.,TRBV5-6,CASSPGRRDEQFF,TGTGCCAGCAGCCCGGGAAGGAGGGATGAGCAGTTCTTC
13,TRBJ2-4,.,.,TRBV2,CANSGEAKNIQYF,TGTGCCAACTCAGGGGAAGCCAAAAACATTCAGTACTTC
14,TRBJ2-7,.,.,TRBV9,CASSVSSSSYEQYF,TGTGCCAGCAGCGTAAGCAGCAGCTCCTACGAGCAGTACTTC
12,TRBJ1-1,.,.,TRBV7-2,CASSSPRTQAFF,TGTGCCAGCAGCTCTCCCCGGACCCAAGCTTTCTTT
14,TRBJ1-4,.,.,TRBV4-1,CASSRGGTNEKLFF,TGCGCCAGCAGCAGAGGGGGAACTAATGAAAAACTGTTTTTT
15,TRBJ2-3,.,once,TRBV15,CATSSTRGSTDTQYF,TGTGCCACCAGCAGCACCAGGGGTAGCACAGATACGCAGTATTTT
13,TRBJ2-1,.,.,TRBV7-9,CASSLVGAREQFF,TGTGCCAGCAGCTTGGTAGGGGCTCGTGAGCAGTTCTTC
12,TRBJ2-3,.,.,TRBV24-1,CATNDTTDTQYF,TGTGCCACCAATGACACGACAGATACGCAGTATTTT
14,TRBJ2-1,TRBD1,.,TRBV12-3/TRBV12-4,CATTRQGFSNEQFF,TGTGCCACAACTCGACAGGGATTCAGCAATGAGCAGTTCTTC
13,TRBJ1-3,.,.,TRBV20-1,CSFLGASGNTIYF,TGCAGTTTTTTGGGGGCCTCTGGAAACACCATATATTTT
16,TRBJ2-3,TRBD1,.,TRBV10-3,CAISEYGTGGTDTQYF,TGTGCCATCAGTGAGTACGGGACAGGGGGCACAGATACGCAGTATTTT
14,TRBJ1-6,.,once,TRBV20-1,CRSTGSSYNSPLHF,TGCAGGTCGACAGGTAGCTCCTATAATTCACCCCTCCACTTT
13,TRBJ2-7,.,few,TRBV7-9,CASSLVGGYEQYF,TGTGCCAGCAGCTTAGTCGGGGGTTACGAGCAGTACTTC
16,TRBJ2-1,.,.,TRBV5-1,CASTPTGDITSREQFF,TGCGCCAGCACCCCTACTGGGGACATCACGTCGAGGGAGCAGTTCTTC
12,TRBJ2-1,.,.,TRBV2,CASSAEYNEQFF,TGTGCCAGCAGCGCCGAATACAATGAGCAGTTCTTC